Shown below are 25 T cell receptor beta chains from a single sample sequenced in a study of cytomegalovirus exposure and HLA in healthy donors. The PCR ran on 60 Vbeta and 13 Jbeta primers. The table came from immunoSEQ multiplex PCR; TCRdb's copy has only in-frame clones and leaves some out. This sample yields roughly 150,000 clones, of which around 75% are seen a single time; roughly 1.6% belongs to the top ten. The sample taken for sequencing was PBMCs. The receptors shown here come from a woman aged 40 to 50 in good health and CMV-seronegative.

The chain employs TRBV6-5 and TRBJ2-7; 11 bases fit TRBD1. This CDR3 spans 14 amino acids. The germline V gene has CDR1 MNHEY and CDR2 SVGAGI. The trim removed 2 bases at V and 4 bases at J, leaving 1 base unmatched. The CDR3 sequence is CASSYGTGGYEQYF. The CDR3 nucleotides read TGTGCCAGCAGTTACGGGACAGGGGGTTACGAGCAGTACTTC.

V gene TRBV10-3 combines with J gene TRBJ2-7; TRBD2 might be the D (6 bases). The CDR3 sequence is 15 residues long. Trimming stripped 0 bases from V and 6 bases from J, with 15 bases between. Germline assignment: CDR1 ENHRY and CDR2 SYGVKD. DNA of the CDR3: TGTGCCATCAGTGAGTCGGCTAGCGTAGGTGGCGAGCAGTACTTC. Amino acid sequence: CAISESASVGGEQYF.

The CDR3 nucleotides read TGCAGCGTGGGGACAGGGACAGTCGATCAGCCCCAGCATTTT. It is translated as CSVGTGTVDQPQHF. The rearrangement joins TRBV29-1 to TRBJ1-5, with 9 nucleotides matching TRBD1. After removal of 6 bases from V and 5 bases from J, the junction contained 8 bases not matched to a gene. The CDR3 length is 14 residues. The germline V gene has CDR1 SQVTM and CDR2 ANQGSEA.

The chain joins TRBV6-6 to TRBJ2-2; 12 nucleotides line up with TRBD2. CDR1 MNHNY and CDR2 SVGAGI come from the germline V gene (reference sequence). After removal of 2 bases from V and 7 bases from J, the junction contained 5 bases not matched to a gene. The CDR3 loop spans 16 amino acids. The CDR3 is CASSYDGGLAGGELFF. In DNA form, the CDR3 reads TGTGCCAGCAGTTACGATGGGGGACTAGCGGGCGGGGAGCTGTTTTTT.

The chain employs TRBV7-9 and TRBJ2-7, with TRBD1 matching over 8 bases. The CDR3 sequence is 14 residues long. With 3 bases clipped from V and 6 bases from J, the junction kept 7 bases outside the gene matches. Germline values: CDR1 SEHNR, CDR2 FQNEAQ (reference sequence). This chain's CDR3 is CASSLVTGAPEQYF. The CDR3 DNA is TGTGCCAGCAGCTTGGTGACAGGGGCCCCCGAGCAGTACTTC.

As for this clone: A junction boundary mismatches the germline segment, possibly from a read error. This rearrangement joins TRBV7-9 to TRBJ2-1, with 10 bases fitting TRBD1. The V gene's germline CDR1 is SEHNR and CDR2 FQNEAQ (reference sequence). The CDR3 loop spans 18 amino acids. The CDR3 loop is CSSSSKMTGGSLYNEQFF. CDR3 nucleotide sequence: TGTTCCAGCAGCTCAAAGATGACAGGGGGCTCCCTCTACAATGAGCAGTTCTTC.

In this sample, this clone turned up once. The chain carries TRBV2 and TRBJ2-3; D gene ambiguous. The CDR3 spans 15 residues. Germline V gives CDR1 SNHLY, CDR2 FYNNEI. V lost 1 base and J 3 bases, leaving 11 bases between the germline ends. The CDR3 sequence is CASSEGLALTDTQYF. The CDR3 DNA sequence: TGTGCCAGCAGTGAAGGACTCGCTTTGACAGATACGCAGTATTTT.

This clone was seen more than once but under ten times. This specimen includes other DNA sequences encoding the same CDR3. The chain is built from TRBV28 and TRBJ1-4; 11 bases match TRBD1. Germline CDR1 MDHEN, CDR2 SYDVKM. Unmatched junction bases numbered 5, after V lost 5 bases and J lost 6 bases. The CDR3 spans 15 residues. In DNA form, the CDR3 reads TGTGCCAGCAGTCTGGGGGGACAGGGGGATGAAAAACTGTTTTTT. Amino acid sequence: CASSLGGQGDEKLFF.

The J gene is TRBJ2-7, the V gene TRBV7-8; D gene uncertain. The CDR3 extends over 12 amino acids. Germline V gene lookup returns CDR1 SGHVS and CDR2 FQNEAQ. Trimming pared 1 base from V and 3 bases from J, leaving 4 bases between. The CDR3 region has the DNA TGTGCCAGCAGCTTAGTCGTCTACGAGCAGTACTTC. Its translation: CASSLVVYEQYF.

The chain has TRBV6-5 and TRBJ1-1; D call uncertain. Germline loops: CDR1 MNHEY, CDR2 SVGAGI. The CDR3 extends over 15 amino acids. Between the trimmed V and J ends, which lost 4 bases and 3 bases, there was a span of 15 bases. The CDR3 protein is CASSFGRMSDTEAFF. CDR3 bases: TGTGCCAGCAGTTTTGGTCGTATGTCAGACACTGAAGCTTTCTTT.

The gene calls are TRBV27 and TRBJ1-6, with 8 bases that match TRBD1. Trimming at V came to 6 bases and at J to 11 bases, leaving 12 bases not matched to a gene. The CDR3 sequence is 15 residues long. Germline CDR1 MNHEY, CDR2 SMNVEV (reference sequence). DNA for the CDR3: TGTGCCAGCAGCAGAAACGACAGGGGCCAAACACCCCTCCACTTT. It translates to CASSRNDRGQTPLHF.

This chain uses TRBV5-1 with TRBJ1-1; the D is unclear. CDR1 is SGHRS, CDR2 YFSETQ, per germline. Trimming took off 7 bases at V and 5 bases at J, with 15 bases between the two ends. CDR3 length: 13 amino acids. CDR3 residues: CASGYGAGTEAFF. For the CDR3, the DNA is TGCGCCAGCGGCTATGGTGCGGGGACTGAAGCTTTCTTT.

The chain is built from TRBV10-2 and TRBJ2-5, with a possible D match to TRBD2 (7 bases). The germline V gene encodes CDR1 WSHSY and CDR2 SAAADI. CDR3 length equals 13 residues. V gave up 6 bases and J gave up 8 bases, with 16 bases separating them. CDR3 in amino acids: CASREGGVDTQYF. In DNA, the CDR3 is TGCGCCAGCAGGGAGGGGGGGGTCGATACCCAGTACTTC.

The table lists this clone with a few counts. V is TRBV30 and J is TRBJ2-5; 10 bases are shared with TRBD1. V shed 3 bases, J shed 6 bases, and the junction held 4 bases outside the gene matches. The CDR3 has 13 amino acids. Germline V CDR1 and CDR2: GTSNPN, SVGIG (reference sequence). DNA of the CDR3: TGTGCCTGGAGGACAGGGGGCAGTAAGACCCAGTACTTC. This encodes CAWRTGGSKTQYF. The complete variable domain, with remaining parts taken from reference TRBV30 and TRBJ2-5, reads SQTIHQWPATLVQPVGSPLSLECTVEGTSNPNLYWYRQAAGRGLQLLFYSVGIGQISSEVPQNLSASRPQDRQFILSSKKLLLSDSGFYLCAWRTGGSKTQYFGPGTRLLVL.

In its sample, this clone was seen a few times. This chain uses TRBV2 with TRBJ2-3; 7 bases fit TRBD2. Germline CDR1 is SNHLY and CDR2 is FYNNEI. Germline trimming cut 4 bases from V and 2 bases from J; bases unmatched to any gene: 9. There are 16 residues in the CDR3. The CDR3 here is CASSVRGGDSTDTQYF. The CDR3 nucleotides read TGTGCCAGCAGTGTAAGGGGAGGGGACTCCACAGATACGCAGTATTTT.

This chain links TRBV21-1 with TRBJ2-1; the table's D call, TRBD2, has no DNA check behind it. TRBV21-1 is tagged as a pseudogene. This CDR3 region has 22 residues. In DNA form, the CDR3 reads TGTGCCAGCAGCAGCTCAACCCTAGCGGGAGGGCCGGGGAAGAGCTCCTACAATGAGCAGTTCTTC. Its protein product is CASSSSTLAGGPGKSSYNEQFF.

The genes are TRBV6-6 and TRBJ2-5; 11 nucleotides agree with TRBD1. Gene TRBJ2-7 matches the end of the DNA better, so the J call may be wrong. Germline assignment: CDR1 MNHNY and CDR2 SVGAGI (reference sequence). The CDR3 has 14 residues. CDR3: CASSYGTGGPEQYF. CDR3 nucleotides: TGTGCCAGCAGTTACGGGACAGGGGGACCCGAGCAGTACTTC.

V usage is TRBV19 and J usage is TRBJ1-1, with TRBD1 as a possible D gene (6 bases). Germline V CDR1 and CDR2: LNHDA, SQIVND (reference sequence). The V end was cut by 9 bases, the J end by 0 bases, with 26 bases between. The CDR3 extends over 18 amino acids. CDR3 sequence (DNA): TGTGCCAGGTCGCCCCTTCGGGACACTGTATTAATGAACACTGAAGCTTTCTTT. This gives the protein CARSPLRDTVLMNTEAFF.

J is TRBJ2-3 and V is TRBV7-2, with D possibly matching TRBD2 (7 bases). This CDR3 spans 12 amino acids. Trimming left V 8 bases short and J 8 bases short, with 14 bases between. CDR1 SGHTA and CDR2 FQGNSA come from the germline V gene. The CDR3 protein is CASGGALATQYF. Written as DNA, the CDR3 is TGTGCCAGCGGGGGGGCCTTAGCTACGCAGTATTTT.

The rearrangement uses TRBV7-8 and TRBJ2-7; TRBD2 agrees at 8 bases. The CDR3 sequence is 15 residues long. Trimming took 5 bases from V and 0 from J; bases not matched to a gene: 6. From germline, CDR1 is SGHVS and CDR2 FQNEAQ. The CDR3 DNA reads TGTGCCAGCAGCCCCCGGACTAGCCCCTCCTACGAGCAGTACTTC. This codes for CASSPRTSPSYEQYF. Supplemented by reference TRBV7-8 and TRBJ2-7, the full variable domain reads GAGVSQSPRYKVAKRGQDVALRCDPISGHVSLFWYQQALGQGPEFLTYFQNEAQLDKSGLPSDRFFAERPEGSVSTLKIQRTQQEDSAVYLCASSPRTSPSYEQYFGPGTRLTVT.

The chain's CDR3 is CASRAGWANTEAFF. CDR3 coding DNA: TGTGCCAGCAGGGCGGGATGGGCGAACACTGAAGCTTTCTTT. The chain recombines TRBV6-5 with TRBJ1-1; D call uncertain. From germline, CDR1 is MNHEY and CDR2 SVGAGI. With 6 bases removed from V and 1 base from J, the gap between germline ends came to 12 bases. The CDR3 is 14 residues long.

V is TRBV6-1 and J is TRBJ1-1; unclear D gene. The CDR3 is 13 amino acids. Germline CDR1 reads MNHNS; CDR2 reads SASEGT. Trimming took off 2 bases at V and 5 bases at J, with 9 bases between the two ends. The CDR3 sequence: CASSERAGTEAFF. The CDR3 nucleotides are TGTGCCAGCAGTGAAAGGGCGGGAACTGAAGCTTTCTTT.

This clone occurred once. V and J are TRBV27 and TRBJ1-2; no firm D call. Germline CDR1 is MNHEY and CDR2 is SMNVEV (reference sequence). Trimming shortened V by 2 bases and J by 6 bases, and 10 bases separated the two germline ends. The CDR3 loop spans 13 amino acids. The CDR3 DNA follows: TGTGCCAGCAGTTTACGGGTTGCGGATGGCTACACCTTC. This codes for CASSLRVADGYTF.

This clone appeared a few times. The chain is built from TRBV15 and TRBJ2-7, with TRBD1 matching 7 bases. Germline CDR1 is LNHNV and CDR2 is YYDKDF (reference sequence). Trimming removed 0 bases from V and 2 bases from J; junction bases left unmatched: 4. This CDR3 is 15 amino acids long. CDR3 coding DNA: TGTGCCACCAGCAGAGATCCAGGGGGAACCTACGAGCAGTACTTC. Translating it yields CATSRDPGGTYEQYF.

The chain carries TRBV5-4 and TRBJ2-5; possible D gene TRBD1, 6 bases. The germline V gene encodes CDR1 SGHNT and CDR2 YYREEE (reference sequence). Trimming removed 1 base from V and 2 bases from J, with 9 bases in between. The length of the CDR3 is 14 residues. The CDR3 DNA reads TGTGCCAGCAGCTTGAGCCAGGGGCAAGAGACCCAGTACTTC. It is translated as CASSLSQGQETQYF.